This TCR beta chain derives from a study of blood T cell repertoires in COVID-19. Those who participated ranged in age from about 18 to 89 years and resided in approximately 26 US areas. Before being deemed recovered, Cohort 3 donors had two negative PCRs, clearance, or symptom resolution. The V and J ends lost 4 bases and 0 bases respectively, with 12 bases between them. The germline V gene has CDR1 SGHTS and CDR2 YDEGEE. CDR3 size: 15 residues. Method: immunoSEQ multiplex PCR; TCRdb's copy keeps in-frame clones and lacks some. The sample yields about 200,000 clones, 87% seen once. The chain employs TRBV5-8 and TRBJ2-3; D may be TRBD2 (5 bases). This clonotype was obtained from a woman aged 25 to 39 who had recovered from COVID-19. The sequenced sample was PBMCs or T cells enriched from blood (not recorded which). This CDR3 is CASSPGETSTDTQYF. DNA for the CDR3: TGTGCCAGCAGCCCCGGGGAAACTAGCACAGATACGCAGTATTTT.